This T cell receptor (beta chain) is from a study of CD8+CD57+ T cells in acquired aplastic anemia (dated by TCRdb to 2016 to 2019). For the wider study: Extracted DNA from sorted CD4+ and CD8+ cells averaged around 2.9 ug, ranging from about 0.18 to 27.4 ug.

For this clonotype: Its antigen is unknown. No base qualities exist here, and no much larger clone lies one base off it.

Findings and caveats that apply to the study as a whole: Although 25 to 30 CD8+ CDR3 sequences were shared by patients and controls, these sequences appeared highly expressed in patients and within the immunodominant clones of patients. Between patients and healthy controls, no significant difference in CD8+ Simpson's diversity was found (P=0.060).

Genomic DNA served as template for TCR beta VDJ combination and CDR3 sequence profiling. An Illumina HiSeq 2000 was the platform used for TCR repertoire sequencing. The source study handled its data this way. Repertoires were assessed using TRBV/TRBJ rearrangement plots, CDR3 size and DJ length profiles, and Simpson's diversity index. The most abundant DNA sequence in the deep sequencing data was defined as the immunodominant clone. CDR3 amino acid sequences were checked for sharing across subjects and were also compared against the VDJdb database and published repertoires. The public reads were reprocessed in TCRdb via fastp at Q25 and MiXCR, keeping in-frame beta chains. Entries that share a CDR3 protein sequence are merged under the most common genes and DNA. TCRdb, not the original authors, processed these V and J calls. The sample records 250,000 to 350,000 distinct CDR3 sequences, 45% to 65% of which are singletons. Roughly 8% of the sample is taken by the ten largest.

In the study, sorted CD4+ and CD8+ blood T cells from patients with severe aplastic anemia and from healthy subjects underwent deep sequencing of TCR repertoires. Ficoll-Paque density gradient centrifugation was used to isolate peripheral blood mononuclear cells. Before DNA extraction, CD4+ and CD8+ T cells were sorted by FACS or by magnetic beads. Taken from the germline V gene, the CDR1 and CDR2 loops are SGHTA and FQGTGA. Trimmed from V: 2 bases; trimmed from J: 0 bases; junction bases lacking a gene match: 8. From the cysteine through the phenylalanine, the CDR3 covers 17 amino acids. CDR3 DNA only is kept here, 51 bases in frame from base 1.

This receptor was taken from a human donor with severe aplastic anemia or a healthy control (not recorded which). The chain is encoded by TRBV7-3 joined to TRBJ2-3; TRBD1 matches 7 bases in the middle. Sequencing input: sorted CD4+, CD8+, or CD8+CD57+ T cells (not recorded which) from PBMCs. The CDR3: CASSLPNTGESTDTQYF. The nucleotide sequence is TGTGCCAGCAGCTTACCTAATACAGGGGAGAGCACAGATACGCAGTATTTT.